Listed below are T cell receptor beta chains from one sample, sequenced in a study of prognosis after radiotherapy for stage I lung cancer. TCRdb re-derived calls from the multiplex PCR reads in MiXCR, one entry per CDR3 protein. The sample consists of around 30,000 distinct CDR3 sequences, around 30% of them appearing once. Sequencing used PBMCs, obtained before or after stereotactic body radiation therapy (not recorded which). These receptors were taken from a donor at least 50 years old with non-small cell lung cancer. Both conserved end residues are trimmed from each CDR3.

TRBJ2-5,TRBV24-1,13,ATSDLGTGEETQY
TRBJ1-4,TRBV20-1,10,SARETQGKLF
TRBJ2-1,TRBV5-1,13,ASSIRGTGINEQF
TRBJ1-2,TRBV6-4,15,ASSSRDRGMSDYGYT
TRBJ1-4,TRBV12-3/TRBV12-4,14,ASSPAPRPTNEKLF
TRBJ1-2,TRBV28,11,AIRGPGHYGYT
TRBJ2-2,TRBV11-2,15,ASSSKTSGANTGELF
TRBJ1-2,TRBV6-1,11,AITPDGPLGYT
TRBJ1-3,TRBV20-1,13,SARDSDRGLDNLY
TRBJ2-7,TRBV27,11,ASSFQGIYEQY
TRBJ2-7,TRBV4-3,13,ASSHLQGNGGEQY
TRBJ2-5,TRBV6-6,11,ASSYSGKETQY
TRBJ2-5,TRBV11-2,9,ASSLDVTQY
TRBJ2-7,TRBV11-3,11,ASSLNRDHEQY
TRBJ1-1,TRBV6-5,12,ASSWGLGNTEAF
TRBJ2-7,TRBV5-6,13,ASSGRTGVPAEQY
TRBJ2-2,TRBV3-1,11,ASRYGGSGELF
TRBJ1-2,TRBV20-1,13,SASDGTTGYYGYT
TRBJ2-1,TRBV5-1,11,ASSLGPANEQF
TRBJ1-6,TRBV18,13,ASSPDAKRNSPLH
TRBJ2-7,TRBV11-2,13,ASSPPDRGPDEQY
TRBJ1-1,TRBV20-1,13,SALSPAVEDTEAF
TRBJ2-7,TRBV29-1,10,SVERQGYEQY
TRBJ2-1,TRBV6-1,12,ASSRTGRYNEQF
TRBJ1-2,TRBV7-9,13,ASSSDRGVVYGYT
TRBJ1-5,TRBV6-1,13,ASRRAMEVGQPQH